This TCR beta chain originates from a study of Graves' ophthalmopathy and Graves' hyperthyroidism. CDR3 length equals 12 residues. Per the germline V gene, CDR1 is WSHSY and CDR2 is SAAADI. V lost 8 bases and J lost 6; bases outside the gene matches: 3. This clonotype was recorded many times. As the template, RNA transcripts were used to amplify TCR beta CDR3 regions. An initial RT-PCR round employing HTBI primers preceded a second-round multiplex PCR. Each CDR3 protein gets one entry after TCRdb re-called the multiplex PCR reads with MiXCR. The table shows over a million distinct CDR3 sequences, with roughly 35% occurring only once. Thyroid ultrasound, orbital computed tomography, TRAb, serum thyroxine and clinical symptoms formed the basis of diagnosis.

Sequencing was carried out using peripheral blood or thyroid tissue (not recorded which). The clonotype was recovered from an adult man with Graves' hyperthyroidism. The J gene is TRBJ2-2, the V gene TRBV10-2, with TRBD1 matching 7 bases. The CDR3 DNA is TGCGCCAGCCAACAGGGGCCCGGGGAGCTGTTTTTT. The encoded protein is CASQQGPGELFF.